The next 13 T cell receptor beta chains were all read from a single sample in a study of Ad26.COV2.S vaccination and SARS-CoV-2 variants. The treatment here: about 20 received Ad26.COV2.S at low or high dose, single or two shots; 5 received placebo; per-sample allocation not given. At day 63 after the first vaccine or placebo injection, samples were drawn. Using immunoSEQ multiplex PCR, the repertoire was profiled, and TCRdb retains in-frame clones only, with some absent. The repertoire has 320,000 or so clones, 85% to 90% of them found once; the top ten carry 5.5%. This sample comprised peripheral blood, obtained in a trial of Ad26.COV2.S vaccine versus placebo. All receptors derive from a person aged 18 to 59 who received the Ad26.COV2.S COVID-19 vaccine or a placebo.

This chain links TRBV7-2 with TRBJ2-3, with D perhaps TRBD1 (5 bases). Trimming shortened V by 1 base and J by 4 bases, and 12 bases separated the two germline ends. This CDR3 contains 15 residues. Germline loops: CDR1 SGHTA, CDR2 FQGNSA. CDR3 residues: CASSLVGRVADTQYF. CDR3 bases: TGTGCCAGCAGCTTAGTGGGCAGGGTAGCAGATACGCAGTATTTT.

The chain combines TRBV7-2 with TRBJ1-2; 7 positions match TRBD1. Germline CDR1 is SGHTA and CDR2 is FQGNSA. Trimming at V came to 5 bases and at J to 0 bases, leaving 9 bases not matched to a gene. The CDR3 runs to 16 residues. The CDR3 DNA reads TGTGCCAGCAGCCTGGACAGGACCTGGACTAACTATGGCTACACCTTC. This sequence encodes CASSLDRTWTNYGYTF.

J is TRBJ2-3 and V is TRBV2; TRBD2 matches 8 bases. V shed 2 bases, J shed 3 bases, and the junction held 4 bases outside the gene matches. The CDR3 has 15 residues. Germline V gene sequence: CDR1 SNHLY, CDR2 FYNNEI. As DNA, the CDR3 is TGTGCCAGCAGTGAATCCGGGGGGGAAACAGATACGCAGTATTTT. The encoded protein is CASSESGGETDTQYF.

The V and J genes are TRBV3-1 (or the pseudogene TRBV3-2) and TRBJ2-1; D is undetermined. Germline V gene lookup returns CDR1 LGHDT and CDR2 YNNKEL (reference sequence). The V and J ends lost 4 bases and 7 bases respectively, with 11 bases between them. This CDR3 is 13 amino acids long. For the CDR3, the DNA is TGTGCCAGCAGCCTTCGACTGGAAAATGAGCAGTTCTTC. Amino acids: CASSLRLENEQFF.

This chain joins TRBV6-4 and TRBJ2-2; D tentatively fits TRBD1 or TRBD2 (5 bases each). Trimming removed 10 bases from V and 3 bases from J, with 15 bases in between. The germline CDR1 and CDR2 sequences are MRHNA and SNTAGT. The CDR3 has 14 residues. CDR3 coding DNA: TGTGCCACCACCCATGGGGGAGACACCGGGGAGCTGTTTTTT. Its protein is CATTHGGDTGELFF.

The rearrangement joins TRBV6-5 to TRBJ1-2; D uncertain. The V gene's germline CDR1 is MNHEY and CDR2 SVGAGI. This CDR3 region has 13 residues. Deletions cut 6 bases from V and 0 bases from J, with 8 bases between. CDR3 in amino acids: CASRDPTNYGYTF. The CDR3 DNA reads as TGTGCCAGCAGAGACCCAACTAACTATGGCTACACCTTC.

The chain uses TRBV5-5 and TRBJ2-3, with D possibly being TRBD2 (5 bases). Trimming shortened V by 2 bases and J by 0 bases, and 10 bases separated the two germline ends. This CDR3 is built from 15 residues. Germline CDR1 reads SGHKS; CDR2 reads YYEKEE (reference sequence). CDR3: CASSFSVHSTDTQYF. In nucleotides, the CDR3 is TGTGCCAGCAGCTTTAGCGTGCATAGCACAGATACGCAGTATTTT.

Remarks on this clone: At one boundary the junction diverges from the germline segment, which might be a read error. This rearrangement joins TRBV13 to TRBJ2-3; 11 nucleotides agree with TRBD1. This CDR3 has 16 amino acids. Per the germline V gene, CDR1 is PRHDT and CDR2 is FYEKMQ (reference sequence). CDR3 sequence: CASSIGQGARTDTQYF. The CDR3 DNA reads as TGTGCCAGCAGCATAGGACAGGGGGCGCGGACAGATACGCAGTATTTT.

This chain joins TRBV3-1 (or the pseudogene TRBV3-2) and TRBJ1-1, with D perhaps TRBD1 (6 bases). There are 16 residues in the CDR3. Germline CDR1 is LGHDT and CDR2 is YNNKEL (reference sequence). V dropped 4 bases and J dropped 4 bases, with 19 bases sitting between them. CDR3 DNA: TGTGCCAGCAGCCCACAGGGCGGAATTGCTAGCACTGAAGCTTTCTTT. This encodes CASSPQGGIASTEAFF.

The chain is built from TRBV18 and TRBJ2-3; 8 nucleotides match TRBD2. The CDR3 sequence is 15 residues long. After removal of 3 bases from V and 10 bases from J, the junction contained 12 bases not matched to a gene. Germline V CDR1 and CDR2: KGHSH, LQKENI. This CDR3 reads CASSPGGRGLGAQYF. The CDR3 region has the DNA TGTGCCAGCTCACCTGGGGGACGGGGACTAGGGGCGCAGTATTTT.

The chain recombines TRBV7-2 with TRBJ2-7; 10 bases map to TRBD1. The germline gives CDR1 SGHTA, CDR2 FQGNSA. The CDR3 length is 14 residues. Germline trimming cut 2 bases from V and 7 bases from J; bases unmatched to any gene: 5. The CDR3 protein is CASSLRTGGGEQYF. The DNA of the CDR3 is TGTGCCAGCAGCTTAAGGACAGGGGGGGGAGAGCAGTACTTC.

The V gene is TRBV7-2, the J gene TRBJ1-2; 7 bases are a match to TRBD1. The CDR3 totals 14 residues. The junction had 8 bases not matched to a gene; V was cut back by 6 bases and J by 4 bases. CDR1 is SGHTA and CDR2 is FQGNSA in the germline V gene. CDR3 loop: CASRHPGTAYGYTF. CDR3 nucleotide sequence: TGTGCCAGCAGACATCCCGGGACAGCCTATGGCTACACCTTC.

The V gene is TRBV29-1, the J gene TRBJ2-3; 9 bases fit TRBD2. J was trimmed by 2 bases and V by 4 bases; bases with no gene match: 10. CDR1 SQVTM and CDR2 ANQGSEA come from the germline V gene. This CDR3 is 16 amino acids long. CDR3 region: CSVVKASGIVTDTQYF. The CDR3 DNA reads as TGCAGCGTTGTAAAGGCTAGCGGGATAGTCACAGATACGCAGTATTTT.